The present T cell receptor (beta chain) was sequenced within a study of shared clonotypes between healthy human individuals. Study summary: The donor pool was made up of a couple of women and three men aged 18 to 49. Study-wide findings and caveats: When naive CD4 clonotypes were compared across a few donors, approximately 5% were shared.

This clone was seen only once. Its matching antigen is unknown. Some clones are missing from TCRdb's copy, which holds only in-frame ones; the method was immunoSEQ multiplex PCR. This repertoire shows under 550,000 clones, almost 97% found once; its top ten account for less than 0.06%. Germline-derived CDR1 and CDR2 are MNHEY and SVGAGI. The V segment lost 6 bases and the J segment 10 bases; nucleotides outside the gene matches: 12. The CDR3 is 13 amino acids. The chain couples TRBV6-5 to TRBJ2-7; TRBD1 matches at 7 bases. Sequencing used naive CD4+ T cells sorted from blood. The subset: CD45RA+ positively selected. The receptor's source is a woman younger than 45 in good health. The DNA of the CDR3 is TGTGCCAGCAGCGCAACCGGGACAGTAGACCAGTACTTC. This translates into CASSATGTVDQYF.